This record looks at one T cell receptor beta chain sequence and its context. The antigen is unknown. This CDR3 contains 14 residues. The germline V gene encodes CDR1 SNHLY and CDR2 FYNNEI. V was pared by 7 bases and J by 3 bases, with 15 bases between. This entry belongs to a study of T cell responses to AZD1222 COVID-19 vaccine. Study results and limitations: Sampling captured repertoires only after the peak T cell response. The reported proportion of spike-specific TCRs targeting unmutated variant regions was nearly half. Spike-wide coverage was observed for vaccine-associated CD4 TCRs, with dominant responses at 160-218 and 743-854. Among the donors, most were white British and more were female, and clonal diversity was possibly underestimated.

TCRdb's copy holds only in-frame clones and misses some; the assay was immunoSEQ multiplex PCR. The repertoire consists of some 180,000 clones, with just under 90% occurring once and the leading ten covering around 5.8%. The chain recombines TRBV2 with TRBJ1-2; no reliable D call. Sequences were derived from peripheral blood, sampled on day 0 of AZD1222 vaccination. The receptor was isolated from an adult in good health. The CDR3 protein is CASTTANRYYGYTF. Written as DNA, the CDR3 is TGTGCCAGCACAACGGCCAACCGCTACTATGGCTACACCTTC.